This T cell receptor (beta chain) comes out of a study of blood T cell repertoires in COVID-19. Study details: Some COVID-19 samples were acute and others convalescent; all came from the United States, Italy and Spain.

Authors' methods: Counts of nucleated cells, estimated from reference gene primer amplification, were obtained. TCRdb keeps only in-frame clones here, not all; method: immunoSEQ multiplex PCR. D and trimming come from the DNA, and the V and J calls and clone size come from that table. The repertoire holds about 85,000 clones, around nine tenths seen once, with roughly 2.3% in the top ten. This CDR3 contains 14 residues. Per the germline V gene, CDR1 is SNHLY and CDR2 is FYNNEI. V shed 8 bases, J shed 5 bases, and the junction held 6 bases outside the gene matches. The chain joins TRBV2 to TRBJ1-4, with 9 nucleotides matching TRBD1. Sequencing was carried out using peripheral blood. The clonotype originates from a man aged 50-59 years with acute or convalescent COVID-19. In DNA, the CDR3 is TGTGCCAGCTTGTATGGGACAGGGAATGAAAAACTGTTTTTT. The encoded protein is CASLYGTGNEKLFF.